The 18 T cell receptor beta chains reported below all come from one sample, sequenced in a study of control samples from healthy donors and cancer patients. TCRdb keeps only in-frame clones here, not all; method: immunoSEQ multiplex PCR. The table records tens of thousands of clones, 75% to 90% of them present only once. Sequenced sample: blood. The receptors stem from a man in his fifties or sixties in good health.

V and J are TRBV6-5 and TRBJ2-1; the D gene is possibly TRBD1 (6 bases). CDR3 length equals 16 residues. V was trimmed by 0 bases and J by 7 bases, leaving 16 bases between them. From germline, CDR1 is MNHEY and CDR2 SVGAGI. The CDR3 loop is CASSYSGAGTVNEQFF. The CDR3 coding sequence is TGTGCCAGCAGTTACTCGGGGGCAGGGACGGTGAATGAGCAGTTCTTC.

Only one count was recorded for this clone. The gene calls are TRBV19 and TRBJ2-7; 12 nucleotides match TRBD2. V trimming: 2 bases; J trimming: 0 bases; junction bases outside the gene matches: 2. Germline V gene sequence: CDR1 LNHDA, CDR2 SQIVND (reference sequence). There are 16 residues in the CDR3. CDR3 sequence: CASSITTSGSSYEQYF. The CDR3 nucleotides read TGTGCCAGTAGTATAACGACTAGCGGGAGCTCCTACGAGCAGTACTTC.

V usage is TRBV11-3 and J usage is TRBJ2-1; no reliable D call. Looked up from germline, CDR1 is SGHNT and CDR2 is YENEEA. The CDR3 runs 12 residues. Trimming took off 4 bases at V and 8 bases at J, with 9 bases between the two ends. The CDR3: CASSSNGDEQFF. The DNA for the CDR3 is TGTGCCAGCAGCTCAAATGGGGATGAGCAGTTCTTC.

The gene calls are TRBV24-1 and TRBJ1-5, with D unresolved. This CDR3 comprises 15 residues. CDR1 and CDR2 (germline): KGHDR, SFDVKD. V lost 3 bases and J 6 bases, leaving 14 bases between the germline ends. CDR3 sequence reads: CATSDGVSMGQPQHF. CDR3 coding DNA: TGTGCCACCAGTGATGGGGTTTCGATGGGTCAGCCCCAGCATTTT.

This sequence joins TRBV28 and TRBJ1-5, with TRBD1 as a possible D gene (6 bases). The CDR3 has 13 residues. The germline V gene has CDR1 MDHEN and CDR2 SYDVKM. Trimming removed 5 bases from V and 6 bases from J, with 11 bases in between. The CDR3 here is CASSTSGVQPQHF. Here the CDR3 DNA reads TGTGCCAGCAGTACTTCAGGGGTTCAGCCCCAGCATTTT.

The CDR3 region is CASSQGTSTDTQYF. CDR3 in DNA: TGTGCCAGCAGCCAAGGAACTAGCACAGATACGCAGTATTTT. The chain carries TRBV3-1 (or the pseudogene TRBV3-2) and TRBJ2-3; D is unclear. Germline V gene lookup returns CDR1 LGHDT and CDR2 YNNKEL (reference sequence). The CDR3 consists of 14 residues. Trimming took 1 base from V and 0 from J, leaving 5 bases between them.

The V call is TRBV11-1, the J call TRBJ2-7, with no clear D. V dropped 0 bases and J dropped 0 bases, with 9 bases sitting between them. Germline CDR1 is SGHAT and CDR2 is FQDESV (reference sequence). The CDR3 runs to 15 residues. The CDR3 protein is CASSLAHHRSYEQYF. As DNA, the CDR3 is TGTGCCAGCAGCTTAGCTCACCATCGCTCCTACGAGCAGTACTTC.

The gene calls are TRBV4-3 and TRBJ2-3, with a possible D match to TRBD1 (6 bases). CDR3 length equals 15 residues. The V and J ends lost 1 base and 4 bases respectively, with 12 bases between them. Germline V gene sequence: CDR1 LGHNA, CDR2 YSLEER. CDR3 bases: TGCGCCAGCAGCCAAGTCATCAGGGGCGCAGATACGCAGTATTTT. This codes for CASSQVIRGADTQYF.

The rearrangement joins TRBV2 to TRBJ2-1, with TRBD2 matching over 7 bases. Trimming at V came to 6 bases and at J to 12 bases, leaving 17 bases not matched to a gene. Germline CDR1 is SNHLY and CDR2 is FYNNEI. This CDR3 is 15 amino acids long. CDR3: CASRASGGYNERQFF. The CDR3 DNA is TGTGCCAGCAGGGCTAGCGGAGGTTACAATGAGAGGCAGTTCTTC. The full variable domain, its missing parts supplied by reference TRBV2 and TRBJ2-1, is EPEVTQTPSHQVTQMGQEVILRCVPISNHLYFYWYRQILGQKVEFLVSFYNNEISEKSEIFDDQFSVERPDGSNFTLKIRSTKLEDSAMYFCASRASGGYNERQFFGPGTRLTVL.

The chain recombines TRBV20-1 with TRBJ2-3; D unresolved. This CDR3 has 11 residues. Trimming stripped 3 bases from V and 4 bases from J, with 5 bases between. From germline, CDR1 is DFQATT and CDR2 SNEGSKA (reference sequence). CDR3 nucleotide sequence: TGCAGTGCTAGCGCCCCAGATACGCAGTATTTT. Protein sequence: CSASAPDTQYF.

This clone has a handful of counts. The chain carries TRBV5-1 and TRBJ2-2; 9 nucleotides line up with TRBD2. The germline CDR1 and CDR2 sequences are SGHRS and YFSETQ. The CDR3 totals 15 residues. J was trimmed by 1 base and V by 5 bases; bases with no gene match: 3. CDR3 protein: CASRLAGMNTGELFF. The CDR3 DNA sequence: TGCGCCAGCAGGCTAGCGGGAATGAACACCGGGGAGCTGTTTTTT.

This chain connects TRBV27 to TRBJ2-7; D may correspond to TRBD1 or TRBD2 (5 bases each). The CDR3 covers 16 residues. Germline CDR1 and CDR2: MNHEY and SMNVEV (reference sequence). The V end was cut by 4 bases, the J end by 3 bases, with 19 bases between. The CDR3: CASSSPRDGYHYEQYF. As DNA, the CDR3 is TGTGCCAGCAGTTCCCCCCGGGACGGTTATCACTACGAGCAGTACTTC.

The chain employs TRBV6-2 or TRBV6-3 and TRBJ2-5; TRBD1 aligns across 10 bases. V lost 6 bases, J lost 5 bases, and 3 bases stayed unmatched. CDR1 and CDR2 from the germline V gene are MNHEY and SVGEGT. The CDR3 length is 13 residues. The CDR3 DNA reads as TGTGCCAGCAGCCGGGGACAGGGGGAGACCCAGTACTTC. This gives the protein CASSRGQGETQYF.

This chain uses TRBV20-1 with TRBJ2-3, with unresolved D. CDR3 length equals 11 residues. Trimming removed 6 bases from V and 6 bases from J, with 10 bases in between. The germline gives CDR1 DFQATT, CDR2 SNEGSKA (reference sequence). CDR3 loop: CSAIHGDTQYF. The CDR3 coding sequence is TGCAGTGCCATTCATGGGGATACGCAGTATTTT.

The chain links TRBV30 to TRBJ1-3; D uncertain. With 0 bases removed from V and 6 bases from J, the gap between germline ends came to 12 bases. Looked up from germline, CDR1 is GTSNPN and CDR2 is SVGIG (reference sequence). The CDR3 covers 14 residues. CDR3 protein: CAWSVVGLENTIYF. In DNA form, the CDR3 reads TGTGCCTGGAGTGTGGTAGGGCTCGAAAACACCATATATTTT.

The CDR3 DNA reads TGTGCCACCAGTGATTGGGGGATTGGGACTAGCGGCGAATCTTACAATGAGCAGTTCTTC. It yields the protein CATSDWGIGTSGESYNEQFF. The V gene is TRBV24-1, the J gene TRBJ2-1, with 11 bases aligning to TRBD2. CDR1 KGHDR and CDR2 SFDVKD come from the germline V gene. CDR3 size: 20 residues. The ends lost 2 bases at V and 4 bases at J; junction bases unmatched: 15.

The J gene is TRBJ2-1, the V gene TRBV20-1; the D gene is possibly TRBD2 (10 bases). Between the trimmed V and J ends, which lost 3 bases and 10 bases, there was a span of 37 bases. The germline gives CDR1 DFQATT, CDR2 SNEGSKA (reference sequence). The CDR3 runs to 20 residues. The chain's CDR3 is CSASLTGGGSGRISRGEQFF. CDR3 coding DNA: TGCAGTGCTAGTCTCACAGGGGGCGGTAGCGGGAGGATCTCCCGTGGAGAGCAGTTCTTC.

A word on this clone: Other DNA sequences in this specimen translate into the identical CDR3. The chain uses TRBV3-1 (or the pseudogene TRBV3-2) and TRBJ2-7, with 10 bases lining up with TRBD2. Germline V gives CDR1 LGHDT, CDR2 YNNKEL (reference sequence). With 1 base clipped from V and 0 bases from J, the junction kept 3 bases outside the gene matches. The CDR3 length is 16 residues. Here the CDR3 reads CASSQGTSGYSYEQYF. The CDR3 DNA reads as TGTGCCAGCAGCCAAGGGACTAGCGGCTACTCCTACGAGCAGTACTTC.